These 17 T cell receptor beta chains came from one sample sequenced in a study of T cell responses to AZD1222 COVID-19 vaccine. Profiled with immunoSEQ multiplex PCR; TCRdb holds only in-frame clones, not every one. The profile shows under 150,000 clones, approximately 86% of them singletons. Sequencing was performed on peripheral blood, taken on day 0 of AZD1222 vaccination. The receptors originated from an adult in good health.

The CDR3: CAIKGQREGAGELFF. Here the CDR3 DNA reads TGTGCCATCAAAGGACAGCGGGAGGGCGCCGGGGAGCTGTTTTTT. The chain links TRBV10-3 to TRBJ2-2, with TRBD2 matching 10 bases. Trimming at V came to 7 bases and at J to 6 bases, leaving 8 bases not matched to a gene. The CDR3 is 15 amino acids. Germline values: CDR1 ENHRY, CDR2 SYGVKD.

This chain links TRBV27 with TRBJ2-1; 7 positions match TRBD2. The CDR3 covers 16 residues. Germline V gene sequence: CDR1 MNHEY, CDR2 SMNVEV (reference sequence). J gave up 0 bases and V 1 base, and 3 bases lay outside the gene matches. For the CDR3, the DNA is TGTGCCAGCAGTTTATTTGGGGGGGTCTCCTACAATGAGCAGTTCTTC. Amino acid sequence: CASSLFGGVSYNEQFF.

V is TRBV4-1 and J is TRBJ2-2, with 11 bases lining up with TRBD2. Germline V CDR1 and CDR2: MGHRA, YSYEKL. Trimming removed 0 bases from V and 7 bases from J; junction bases left unmatched: 10. This CDR3 has 18 amino acids. The CDR3 sequence is CASSQDGLAGGRGGELFF. CDR3 sequence (DNA): TGCGCCAGCAGCCAAGATGGGCTAGCGGGGGGCCGGGGCGGGGAGCTGTTTTTT.

V is TRBV12-3 or TRBV12-4 and J is TRBJ2-7; 9 nucleotides align to TRBD1. V lost 6 bases to trimming and J lost 6 bases; unmatched junction nucleotides: 0. The CDR3 contains 11 residues. The CDR3 loop reads CASRTGGEQYF. In DNA, the CDR3 is TGTGCCAGCAGGACAGGGGGCGAGCAGTACTTC.

The rearrangement uses TRBV9 and TRBJ1-2; possible D gene TRBD1, 6 bases. The CDR3 is made up of 16 amino acids. Germline loops: CDR1 SGDLS, CDR2 YYNGEE. With 0 bases removed from V and 2 bases from J, the gap between germline ends came to 14 bases. This CDR3 is CASSVGGTKSNYGYTF. CDR3 nucleotides: TGTGCCAGCAGCGTAGGGGGGACAAAGTCGAACTATGGCTACACCTTC. The complete variable domain, with remaining parts taken from reference TRBV9 and TRBJ1-2, reads DSGVTQTPKHLITATGQRVTLRCSPRSGDLSVYWYQQSLDQGLQFLIQYYNGEERAKGNILERFSAQQFPDLHSELNLSSLELGDSALYFCASSVGGTKSNYGYTFGSGTRLTVV.

This chain uses TRBV5-1 with TRBJ1-2; TRBD1 might be the D (5 bases). The CDR3 totals 16 residues. The germline V and J ends were trimmed by 4 bases and 3 bases, with 19 bases remaining between them. The germline gives CDR1 SGHRS, CDR2 YFSETQ. The CDR3: CASSMPSRGVDYGYTF. The DNA for the CDR3 is TGCGCCAGCAGCATGCCGTCGCGGGGGGTAGACTATGGCTACACCTTC.

V usage is TRBV5-6 and J usage is TRBJ1-3; D possibly corresponds to TRBD1 (5 bases). Germline V gives CDR1 SGHDT, CDR2 YYEEEE. Trimming stripped 3 bases from V and 2 bases from J, with 15 bases between. The CDR3 sequence is 16 residues long. CDR3 bases: TGTGCCAGCAGCTCCCGGGCGGCCAGGGCTGGAAACACCATATATTTT. Encoded protein: CASSSRAARAGNTIYF. The whole variable domain, filled in from reference TRBV5-6 and TRBJ1-3, reads DAGVTQSPTHLIKTRGQQVTLRCSPKSGHDTVSWYQQALGQGPQFIFQYYEEEERQRGNFPDRFSGHQFPNYSSELNVNALLLGDSALYLCASSSRAARAGNTIYFGEGSWLTVV.

This chain uses TRBV30 with TRBJ1-4; no firm D call. Trimming stripped 0 bases from V and 8 bases from J, with 7 bases between. The length of the CDR3 is 12 residues. Germline assignment: CDR1 GTSNPN and CDR2 SVGIG (reference sequence). The CDR3 coding sequence is TGTGCCTGGAGTGTAAAAGGGGAAAAACTGTTTTTT. Residues: CAWSVKGEKLFF.

This chain connects TRBV5-6 to TRBJ2-3; 9 nucleotides match TRBD2. J was trimmed by 1 base and V by 1 base; bases with no gene match: 7. The CDR3 covers 17 residues. The V gene's germline CDR1 is SGHDT and CDR2 YYEEEE. The CDR3 protein is CASSLLGLADRTDTQYF. In nucleotides, the CDR3 is TGTGCCAGCAGCTTGCTGGGACTAGCAGATCGCACAGATACGCAGTATTTT.

As DNA, the CDR3 is TGTGCCAGCAGCTTAGAGACTAGCGGGTACAATGAGCAGTTCTTC. It is translated as CASSLETSGYNEQFF. The rearrangement joins TRBV7-3 to TRBJ2-1; 10 bases match TRBD2. The V gene's germline CDR1 is SGHTA and CDR2 FQGTGA. This CDR3 has 15 residues. The J segment lost 4 bases and the V segment lost 2 bases, leaving 2 bases of the junction unmatched.

This rearrangement joins TRBV4-3 to TRBJ1-2, with 9 bases matching TRBD1. V dropped 3 bases and J dropped 8; count of bases not matched to a gene: 10. Germline V gene data show CDR1 as LGHNA and CDR2 as YSLEER. CDR3 length equals 15 residues. The CDR3 sequence: CASSQIPGQGVGYTF. The CDR3 region has the DNA TGCGCCAGCAGCCAGATACCGGGACAGGGCGTCGGCTACACCTTC.

This clone was counted a few times. The rearrangement joins TRBV5-1 to TRBJ1-6; D gene ambiguous. CDR1 is SGHRS, CDR2 YFSETQ, per germline. V was clipped by 4 bases and J by 7 bases, with 15 bases between them. The CDR3 runs 15 residues. The CDR3 DNA follows: TGCGCCAGCAGCCCCCGGAACCCCCTCAATTCACCCCTCCACTTT. It is translated as CASSPRNPLNSPLHF.

V and J are TRBV19 and TRBJ2-5, with TRBD2 matching over 12 bases. CDR1 and CDR2 (germline): LNHDA, SQIVND (reference sequence). V gave up 5 bases and J gave up 1 base; unmatched junction bases: 2. The CDR3 totals 15 residues. The CDR3, as DNA: TGTGCCAGTAGTCCGGGACTAGCGGGCCAAGAGACCCAGTACTTC. Amino acid sequence: CASSPGLAGQETQYF.

The chain joins TRBV7-2 to TRBJ1-2; 8 nucleotides align to TRBD1. The trim removed 3 bases at V and 6 bases at J, leaving 6 bases unmatched. The CDR3 sequence is 14 residues long. Germline CDR1 reads SGHTA; CDR2 reads FQGNSA. The CDR3 DNA is TGTGCCAGCAGCTTTGTCCAGGGGGCGCATGGCTACACCTTC. Translation: CASSFVQGAHGYTF.

The chain recombines TRBV7-2 with TRBJ1-1, with TRBD1 as a possible D gene (6 bases). Deletions cut 2 bases from V and 4 bases from J, with 14 bases between. In germline, CDR1 is SGHTA, CDR2 FQGNSA. The CDR3 is made up of 15 amino acids. The CDR3 DNA sequence: TGTGCCAGCAGCTTAACAGGGCAAGGGAGCACTGAAGCTTTCTTT. As protein: CASSLTGQGSTEAFF.

This chain joins TRBV5-1 and TRBJ1-2; unclear D gene. Germline CDR1 and CDR2: SGHRS and YFSETQ. This CDR3 region has 13 residues. The V gene lost 0 bases and the J gene lost 3 bases, with 6 bases spanning the gap. The CDR3 loop reads CASSLVADYGYTF. As DNA, the CDR3 is TGCGCCAGCAGCTTGGTGGCCGACTATGGCTACACCTTC.

This rearrangement joins TRBV5-1 to TRBJ1-2, with unresolved D. Germline lookup yields CDR1 SGHRS and CDR2 YFSETQ. The V end was cut by 2 bases, the J end by 3 bases, with 11 bases between. This CDR3 region has 14 residues. The CDR3 nucleotides read TGCGCCAGCAGCTTCGGACCAGCAGACTATGGCTACACCTTC. Residues: CASSFGPADYGYTF.